Listed below are T cell receptor beta chains from one sample, sequenced in a study of identical twins. TCRdb re-called the 5' RACE reads through MiXCR, storing one row per CDR3 protein. The profile shows some 710,000 distinct CDR3 sequences, less than 7% of them singletons. The source material was naive T cells sorted from blood. The receptors were sampled from a man aged 18 to 30 in good health. Both conserved end residues are part of each CDR3. Fields, in order: V gene, D gene, clone size, J gene, CDR3 DNA, CDR3 protein. D genes are given only for firm matches. Rows may omit the clone size; those that give it use once, few, many or a size class.

TRBV27,.,many,TRBJ2-2,TGTGCCAGCAGTTTATATAGGGGGTCCGGGGAGCTGTTTTTT,CASSLYRGSGELFF
TRBV12-3/TRBV12-4,TRBD2,many,TRBJ2-2,TGTGCCAGCAGTTACGAGTGGCGGGACTACGGGGAGCTGTTTTTT,CASSYEWRDYGELFF
TRBV15,TRBD1,few,TRBJ2-7,TGTGCCACCAGCAGGGAGGGACAGGGAAGCGACGAGCAGTACTTC,CATSREGQGSDEQYF
TRBV9,.,many,TRBJ1-1,TGTGCCAGCAGCCCCCTATCTTCGATGAACACTGAAGCTTTCTTT,CASSPLSSMNTEAFF
TRBV15,TRBD1,.,TRBJ2-4,TGTGCCACCAGCAGACAACCGGGACAGGGAAAAGGAAACATTCAGTACTTC,CATSRQPGQGKGNIQYF
TRBV5-1,.,many,TRBJ2-5,TGCGCCAGCAGCTTACAACAGGGGAGGAAGACCCAGTACTTC,CASSLQQGRKTQYF
TRBV28,.,.,TRBJ2-1,TGTGCCAGCAGTTTCTCCCCACAGGGACACAATGAGCAGTTCTTC,CASSFSPQGHNEQFF
TRBV28,.,many,TRBJ2-7,TGTGCCAGCAGTTTATTTTCGAGCTATGCCGAGCAGTACTTC,CASSLFSSYAEQYF
TRBV27,.,many,TRBJ2-1,TGTGCCAGCAGTCCGTGGGACTACAATGAGCAGTTCTTC,CASSPWDYNEQFF
TRBV7-3,.,many,TRBJ2-4,TGTGCCAGCAGCTTAGACGGTGAAAACATTCAGTACTTC,CASSLDGENIQYF
TRBV12-3/TRBV12-4,.,many,TRBJ2-7,TGTGCCAGCAGCCGAAGTGCTGCCTTCCACGGGCAGTACTTC,CASSRSAAFHGQYF
TRBV10-3,.,many,TRBJ2-7,TGTGCCATCACGGAGAAAGGACTCTACGAGCAGTACTTC,CAITEKGLYEQYF
TRBV5-1,.,few,TRBJ2-2,TGCGCCAGCAGCCGACAGTCTACCGGGGAGCTGTTTTTT,CASSRQSTGELFF
TRBV20-1,.,.,TRBJ2-1,TGCAGTGCCGCTGCCTCCTACAATGAGCAGTTCTTC,CSAAASYNEQFF
TRBV12-3/TRBV12-4,TRBD2,many,TRBJ2-1,TGTGCCAGCTTGACTAGCGGGAGTTTGGGTGAGCAGTTCTTC,CASLTSGSLGEQFF